This TCR beta chain emerged from a study of blood T cell repertoires in COVID-19. Study-level information: Specimens from acute and convalescent COVID-19 originated in the United States, Italy and Spain. The cDNA or gDNA used as material had been derived from T cells, B-cell-depleted T cells, or PBMCs.

In the original analysis: Amplifying reference gene primers gave estimates of nucleated cell counts. Only in-frame clones appear in the TCRdb table, and some are missing; sequencing was by immunoSEQ multiplex PCR. The V and J calls and clone size are taken from that table; D and trimming were inferred from the DNA. The data hold 200,000 or so clones, with approximately 84% observed a single time. The CDR3 totals 15 residues. The germline gives CDR1 MNHEY, CDR2 SVGAGI. The junction had 13 bases not matched to a gene; V was cut back by 7 bases and J by 7 bases. This clone was seen once. This receptor was identified in a woman in her 30s who had recovered from COVID-19. Material for sequencing was peripheral blood. This chain connects TRBV6-5 to TRBJ1-5; 7 bases are a match to TRBD1. CDR3 bases: TGTGCCAGCACCGCCACAGGGGCCCGAGGGCAGCCCCAGCATTTT. Amino acids: CASTATGARGQPQHF.